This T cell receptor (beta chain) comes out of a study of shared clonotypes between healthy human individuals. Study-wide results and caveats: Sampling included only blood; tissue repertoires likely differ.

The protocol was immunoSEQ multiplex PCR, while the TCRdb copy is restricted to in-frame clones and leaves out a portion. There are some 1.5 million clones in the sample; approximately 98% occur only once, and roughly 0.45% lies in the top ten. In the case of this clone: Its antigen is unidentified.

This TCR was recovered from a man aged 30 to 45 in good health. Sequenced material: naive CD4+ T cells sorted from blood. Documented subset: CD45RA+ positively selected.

The CDR3 here is CASGDQFIGNTIYF. The CDR3 nucleotides read TGCGCCAGCGGGGACCAGTTCATTGGAAACACCATATATTTT. The chain has TRBV5-1 and TRBJ1-3; a possible D gene is TRBD1 (5 bases). CDR1 is SGHRS and CDR2 is YFSETQ in the germline V gene. Deletions cut 7 bases from V and 3 bases from J, with 14 bases between. The CDR3 extends over 14 amino acids. The whole variable domain, filled in from reference TRBV5-1 and TRBJ1-3, reads KAGVTQTPRYLIKTRGQQVTLSCSPISGHRSVSWYQQTPGQGLQFLFEYFSETQRNKGNFPGRFSGRQFSNSRSEMNVSTLELGDSALYLCASGDQFIGNTIYFGEGSWLTVV.